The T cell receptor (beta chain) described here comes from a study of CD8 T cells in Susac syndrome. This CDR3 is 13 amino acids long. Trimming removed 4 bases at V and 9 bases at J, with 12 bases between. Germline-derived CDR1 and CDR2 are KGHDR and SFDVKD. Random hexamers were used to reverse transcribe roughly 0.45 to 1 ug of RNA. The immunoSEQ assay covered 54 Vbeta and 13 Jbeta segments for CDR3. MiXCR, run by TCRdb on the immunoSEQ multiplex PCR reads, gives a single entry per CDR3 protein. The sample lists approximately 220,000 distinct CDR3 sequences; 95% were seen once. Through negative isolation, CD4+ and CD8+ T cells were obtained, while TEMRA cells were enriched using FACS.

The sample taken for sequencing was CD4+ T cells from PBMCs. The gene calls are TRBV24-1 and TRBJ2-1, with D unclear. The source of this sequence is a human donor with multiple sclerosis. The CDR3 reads CATSDNVWAEQFF. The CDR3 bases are TGTGCCACCAGTGACAATGTATGGGCTGAGCAGTTCTTC.